Listed below are T cell receptor beta chains from one sample, sequenced in a study of post-analysis software for immune sequencing data. TCRdb reprocessed the PCR reads with MiXCR, giving one entry per CDR3 protein. This table holds under 650,000 distinct CDR3 sequences, roughly 47% found once. Sample: blood. Receptor source: a girl aged 5-17 years with multiple sclerosis. Both conserved end residues are part of each CDR3.

CDR3 protein	V gene	J gene
CSVRTVGTSDSYEQYF	TRBV29-1	TRBJ2-7
CASSQGTGVSTDTQYF	TRBV3-1	TRBJ2-3
CASMAWGAGGHTEAFF	TRBV6-1	TRBJ1-1
CASSHLGQVDQPQHF	TRBV4-1	TRBJ1-5
CASSYGKNYGCTF	TRBV6-5	TRBJ1-2
CSVVEGDAYEQYF	TRBV29-1	TRBJ2-7
CATEGTDYGYTF	TRBV25-1	TRBJ1-2
CASSREGDLLNEQFF	TRBV4-1	TRBJ2-1
CASSPRDGGLSNTEAFF	TRBV12-3/TRBV12-4	TRBJ1-1
CASRKRGTNYGYTF	TRBV6-1	TRBJ1-2
CASSSRTAGPQPQHF	TRBV7-9	TRBJ1-5
CSAVTGTAYEQYF	TRBV20-1	TRBJ2-7
CASRAGTASSYEQYF	TRBV5-1	TRBJ2-7
CSARRGGDYGYTF	TRBV29-1	TRBJ1-2
CASSSPSGTGANVLTF	TRBV7-9	TRBJ2-6
CASSYLTNTEAFF	TRBV6-5	TRBJ1-1
CASGYTEAFF	TRBV12-3/TRBV12-4	TRBJ1-1
CASSRTSGGDEQYF	TRBV7-2	-
CASGETGRNKGNEQFF	TRBV25-1	TRBJ2-1
CASSQGTPLEQYF	TRBV3-1	TRBJ2-7